This T cell receptor (beta chain) emerged from a study of CD8+CD57+ T cells in acquired aplastic anemia. As for this clonotype: Its matching antigen is unknown.

Findings and limits, study-wide: Controls did not differ significantly from patients in CD8+ Simpson's diversity.

The sequenced patients had an expansion of CD8+CD57+ cells seen by flow cytometry. TCR beta VDJ and CDR3 profiling used genomic DNA as template. TCRdb analysed the reads with MiXCR anew, one entry per CDR3 protein. The data show about 260,000 distinct CDR3 sequences, 82% seen once. V shed 3 bases and J shed 1 base, with 12 bases lying between them. The CDR3 is 15 amino acids. In germline, CDR1 is LNHNV, CDR2 YYDKDF (reference sequence). This clonotype was sampled from a human donor with aplastic anemia. The V gene is TRBV15, the J gene TRBJ1-1; tentatively, D is TRBD1 (6 bases). The sample consisted of sorted CD4+, CD8+, or CD8+CD57+ T cells (not recorded which) from PBMCs. Here the CDR3 DNA reads TGTGCCACCAGCAGGGTGGGGGGGGCGAACACTGAAGCTTTCTTT. Residues: CATSRVGGANTEAFF.